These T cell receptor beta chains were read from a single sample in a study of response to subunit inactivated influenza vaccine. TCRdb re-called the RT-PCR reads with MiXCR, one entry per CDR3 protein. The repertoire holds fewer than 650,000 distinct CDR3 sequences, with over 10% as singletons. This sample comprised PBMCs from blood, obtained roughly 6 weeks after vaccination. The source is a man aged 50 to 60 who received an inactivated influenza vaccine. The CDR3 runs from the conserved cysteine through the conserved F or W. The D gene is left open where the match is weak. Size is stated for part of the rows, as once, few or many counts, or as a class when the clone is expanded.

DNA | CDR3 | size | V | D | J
TGTGCCATCAGTGAACGACAGGGAAAGAACTATGGCTACACCTTC | CAISERQGKNYGYTF | - | TRBV10-3 | TRBD1 | TRBJ1-2
TGTGCCAGCAGTTTAGCGGGAGGACCCACAGATACGCAGTATTTT | CASSLAGGPTDTQYF | many | TRBV27 | TRBD2 | TRBJ2-3
TGCGCCAGCAGCTTGGAGGCTCGGAGCTCTGGGGCCAACGTCCTGACTTTC | CASSLEARSSGANVLTF | - | TRBV5-1 | - | TRBJ2-6
TGCAGTGCTAGAGATCCCCTAGCCAAAAACATTCAGTACTTC | CSARDPLAKNIQYF | few | TRBV20-1 | - | TRBJ2-4
TGCAGTGCCCAGAGCTCAGGGGCGAACACTGAAGCTTTCTTT | CSAQSSGANTEAFF | many | TRBV20-1 | - | TRBJ1-1
TGCAGCGCCAGAACTAGCGGGAGGGCCCTCTGGGCAGATACGCAGTATTTT | CSARTSGRALWADTQYF | - | TRBV29-1 | TRBD2 | TRBJ2-3
TGTGCCAGCAGCGAAGTTCTCCGGGACAGGAATTCACCCCTCCACTTT | CASSEVLRDRNSPLHF | - | TRBV5-4 | TRBD1 | TRBJ1-6
TGCAGTGCTAGTGTCATAAATCAGCCCCAGCATTTT | CSASVINQPQHF | - | TRBV20-1 | - | TRBJ1-5
TGTGCCAGCAGCCAAGATTGGGGACACAGCTACGAGCAGTACTTC | CASSQDWGHSYEQYF | few | TRBV14 | - | TRBJ2-7
TGTGCCAGCAGTTTTTGGGGGCCCTGGGAGACCCAGTACTTC | CASSFWGPWETQYF | medium-sized | TRBV28 | - | TRBJ2-5
TGTGCCAGCAGACTTACAGCATCAACCTACGAGCAGTACTTC | CASRLTASTYEQYF | few | TRBV6-1 | - | TRBJ2-7
TGCAGTGCTAGAGAGACAGGACTAGCTGTCTACGAGCAGTACTTC | CSARETGLAVYEQYF | - | TRBV20-1 | TRBD2 | TRBJ2-7
TGTGCCAGCAGCCCCGGACTAGCGAGGGGTCTTAGCACAGATACGCAGTATTTT | CASSPGLARGLSTDTQYF | few | TRBV11-2 | TRBD2 | TRBJ2-3
TGCAGTGCTGCCGGGACTAGGTCCGAGCAGTACTTC | CSAAGTRSEQYF | few | TRBV20-1 | TRBD2 | TRBJ2-7
TGTGCCAGCAGTGGAGACAGGGGCTACTACAATGAGCAGTTCTTC | CASSGDRGYYNEQFF | few | TRBV2 | TRBD1 | TRBJ2-1
TGTGCCAGCACCCCCGGGGCCCCTTGGGAGACCCAGTACTTC | CASTPGAPWETQYF | few | TRBV27 | - | TRBJ2-5